This TCR beta chain was retrieved from a study of cytomegalovirus exposure and HLA in healthy donors. Assay used: immunoSEQ multiplex PCR; TCRdb lists only in-frame clones, some missing. This table has about 180,000 clones, 85% appearing once. Germline values: CDR1 LNHDA, CDR2 SQIVND (reference sequence). V was cut by 5 bases and J by 1 base, with 15 bases left in between. The CDR3 spans 15 residues. The chain joins TRBV19 to TRBJ2-7, with D possibly matching TRBD1 (6 bases). Sequencing was performed on PBMCs. This sequence originates from a man younger than 30 in good health and CMV-seropositive. The DNA of the CDR3 is TGTGCCAGTAGTGCCCGGGACAAAAATTCCTACGAGCAGTACTTC. It encodes CASSARDKNSYEQYF.